The following is a T cell receptor beta chain sequence with its context. This CDR3 spans 12 amino acids. V lost 10 bases and J 2 bases, leaving 9 bases between the germline ends. In germline, CDR1 is KGHDR, CDR2 SFDVKD. The sample originates from a study of blood T cell repertoires in COVID-19. About the research overall: Samples taken during acute and convalescent COVID-19 were collected in the United States, Italy and Spain. The cDNA or gDNA used as material had been derived from T cells, B-cell-depleted T cells, or PBMCs.

Under the authors' procedure: Amplified reference gene primers provided the basis for estimating nucleated cell counts. Profiling relied on immunoSEQ multiplex PCR, and the TCRdb table lists in-frame clones only, not all of them. D and trimming were read from the DNA, whereas the V and J calls and clone size are those reported in that table. The profile covers hundreds of thousands of clones, with 88% appearing a single time and 0.65% to 0.9% taken by the ten largest. Sequenced input: peripheral blood. V gene TRBV24-1 combines with J gene TRBJ2-3; possible D gene TRBD1, 5 bases. This receptor was obtained from a woman in her 30s with acute or convalescent COVID-19. CDR3 bases: TGTGCCACTGGGGCAGACACAGATACGCAGTATTTT. Its protein product is CATGADTDTQYF.